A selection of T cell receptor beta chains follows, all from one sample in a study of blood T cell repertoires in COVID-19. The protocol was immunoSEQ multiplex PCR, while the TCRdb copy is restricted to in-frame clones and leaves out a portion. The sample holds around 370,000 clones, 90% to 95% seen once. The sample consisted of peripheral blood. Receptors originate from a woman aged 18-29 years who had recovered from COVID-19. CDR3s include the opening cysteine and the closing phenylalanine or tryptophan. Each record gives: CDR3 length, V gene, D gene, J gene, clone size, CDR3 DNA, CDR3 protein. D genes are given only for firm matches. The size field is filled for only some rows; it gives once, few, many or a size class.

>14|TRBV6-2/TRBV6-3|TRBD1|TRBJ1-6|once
TGTGCCAGCAGTCGCGGGACAGGGAATTCACCCCTCCACTTT
CASSRGTGNSPLHF
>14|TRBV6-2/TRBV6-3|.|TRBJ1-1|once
TGTGCCAGCAGTTACTCGCGGGGGAACACTGAAGCTTTCTTT
CASSYSRGNTEAFF
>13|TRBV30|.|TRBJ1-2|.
TGTGCCTGGAGGGTACTACTCAACTATGGCTACACCTTC
CAWRVLLNYGYTF
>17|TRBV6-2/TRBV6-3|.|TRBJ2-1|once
TGTGCCAGCAGTCCAATCCCGTTGGGGGCTAAGTGGAATGAGCAGTTCTTC
CASSPIPLGAKWNEQFF
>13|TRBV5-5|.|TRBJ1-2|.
TGTGCCAGCAGCCGGGGTCTCGGGGATGGCTACACCTTC
CASSRGLGDGYTF
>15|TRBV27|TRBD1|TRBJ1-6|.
TGTGCCAGTAAAATCCAGGGGGACGCTAATTCACCCCTCCACTTT
CASKIQGDANSPLHF
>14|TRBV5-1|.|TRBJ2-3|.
TGCGCCAGCAGCGAAGGGGGTAGCACAGATACGCAGTATTTT
CASSEGGSTDTQYF
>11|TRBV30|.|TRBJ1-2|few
TGTGCCTGGTGGCGGATATATGGCTACACCTTC
CAWWRIYGYTF
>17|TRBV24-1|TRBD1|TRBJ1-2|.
TGTGCCACCAGTGATTCGACGGGGACAGGGGGCGCAGATGGCTACACCTTC
CATSDSTGTGGADGYTF
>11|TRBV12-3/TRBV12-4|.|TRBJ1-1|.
TGTGCCAGCGGGGACCGCGGGAGAGCTTTCTTT
CASGDRGRAFF
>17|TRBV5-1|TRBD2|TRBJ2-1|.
TGCGCCAGCAGCTTGGACTCCGGGACTAGCGGTTACAATGAGCAGTTCTTC
CASSLDSGTSGYNEQFF
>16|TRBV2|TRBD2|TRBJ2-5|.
TGTGCCAGCAGTGAAAATAGCGGGAGGGCCCGGGAGACCCAGTACTTC
CASSENSGRARETQYF
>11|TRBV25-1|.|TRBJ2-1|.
TGTGCCAGCAGTGATAACAATGAGCAGTTCTTC
CASSDNNEQFF
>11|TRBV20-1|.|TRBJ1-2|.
TGCAGTGCCCCCAGGAACTATGGCTACACCTTC
CSAPRNYGYTF
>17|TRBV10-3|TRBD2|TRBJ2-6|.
TGTGCCATCAGTGATGTACTAGCGGGTCATGGGGCCAACGTCCTGACTTTC
CAISDVLAGHGANVLTF
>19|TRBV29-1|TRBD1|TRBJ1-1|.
TGCAGCGTTGAAGACCCAATACTCCGGGACAGGGCCTTGAACACTGAAGCTTTCTTT
CSVEDPILRDRALNTEAFF
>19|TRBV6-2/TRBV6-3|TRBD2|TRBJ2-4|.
TGTGCCAGCAGTTACCCAATCGGGACTAGCGGAGGGCCCAAAAACATTCAGTACTTC
CASSYPIGTSGGPKNIQYF
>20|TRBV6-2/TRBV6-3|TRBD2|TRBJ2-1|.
TGTGCCAGCAGTCGGGGTCCGGGACTAGCGGGCCATATCTCCTACAATGAGCAGTTCTTC
CASSRGPGLAGHISYNEQFF
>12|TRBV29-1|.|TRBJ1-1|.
TGCAGCGTTGACATCAGTTCCGCTGAAGCTTTCTTT
CSVDISSAEAFF
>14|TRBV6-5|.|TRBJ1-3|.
TGTGCCAGTGGAAGACATCGCTCTGGAAACACCATATATTTT
CASGRHRSGNTIYF
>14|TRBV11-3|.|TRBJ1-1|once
TGTGCCAGCAGCGTCCATCGGCTGGGAGACGAAGCTTTCTTT
CASSVHRLGDEAFF
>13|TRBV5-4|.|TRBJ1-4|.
TGTGCCAGCAGCTCCCCAGGGGTGGAAAAACTGTTTTTT
CASSSPGVEKLFF
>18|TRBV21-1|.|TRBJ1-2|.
TGTGCCAGCAGCCCCTCCTGGACAGGGGGCACGTACGAGTATGGCTACACCTTC
CASSPSWTGGTYEYGYTF
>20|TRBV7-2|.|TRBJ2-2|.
TGTGCCAGCAGCTTAGCGCTCACAGGGTCTGGTGGTAGGAACACCGGGGAGCTGTTTTTT
CASSLALTGSGGRNTGELFF
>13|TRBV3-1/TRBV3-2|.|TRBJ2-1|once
TGTGCCAGCAGCCAAGGATTGCGCAATGAGCAGTTCTTC
CASSQGLRNEQFF
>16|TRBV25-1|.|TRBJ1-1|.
TGTGCCAGCAGAACCCCCCGGAACCCAGGGGACACTGAAGCTTTCTTT
CASRTPRNPGDTEAFF
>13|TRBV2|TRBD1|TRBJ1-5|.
TGTGCCAGCAGTGGGACAGGAGATCAGCCCCAGCATTTT
CASSGTGDQPQHF
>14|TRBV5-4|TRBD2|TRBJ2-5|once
TGTGCCAGCAGCCAGGGACTAGCGGAAGAGACCCAGTACTTC
CASSQGLAEETQYF
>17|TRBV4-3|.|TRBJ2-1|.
TGCGCCAGCAGCCAAGATTGCGAACTATGCTCCTACAATGAGCAGTTCTTC
CASSQDCELCSYNEQFF
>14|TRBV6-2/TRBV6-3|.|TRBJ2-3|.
TGTGCCAGCAGTTACAGCTTAGTGGTCGATACGCAGTATTTT
CASSYSLVVDTQYF
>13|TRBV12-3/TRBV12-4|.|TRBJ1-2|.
TGTGCCAGCAGTCTAGACAGGCGCTATGGCTACACCTTC
CASSLDRRYGYTF
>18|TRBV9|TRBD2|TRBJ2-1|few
TGTGCCAGCACATCGGGACTAGCGGGAAGATTCGCTGGGAATGAGCAGTTCTTC
CASTSGLAGRFAGNEQFF
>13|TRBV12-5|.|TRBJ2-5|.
TGTGCTAGTGCGGAGGGGCGTCGAGAGACCCAGTACTTC
CASAEGRRETQYF
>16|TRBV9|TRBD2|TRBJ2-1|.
TGTGCCAGCAGCCCTGCTGGCGGGAGGGCCTTATGGGAGCAGTTCTTC
CASSPAGGRALWEQFF
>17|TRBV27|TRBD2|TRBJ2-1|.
TGTGCCAGCAGTCCTCAAGGGACTAGCGATACCTACAATGAGCAGTTCTTC
CASSPQGTSDTYNEQFF
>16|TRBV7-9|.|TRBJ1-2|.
TGTGCCAGCAGCCCGCCGGGGCGGGGGGGCGTCTATGGCTACACCTTC
CASSPPGRGGVYGYTF
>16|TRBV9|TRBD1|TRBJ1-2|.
TGTGCCAGCAGCGGAGCGTCAGGGGGAGCATACTATGGCTACACCTTC
CASSGASGGAYYGYTF
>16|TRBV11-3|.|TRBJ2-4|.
TGTGCCAGCAGCCCCGCTCAGGATAGAGCCAAAAACATTCAGTACTTC
CASSPAQDRAKNIQYF
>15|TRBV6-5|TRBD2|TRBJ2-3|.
TGTGCCAGCAGTCCGGGACTAGCGGGATCAGATACGCAGTATTTT
CASSPGLAGSDTQYF
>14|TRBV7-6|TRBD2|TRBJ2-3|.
TGTGCCAGCAGCTTTAGCGGGAGGACAGATACGCAGTATTTT
CASSFSGRTDTQYF
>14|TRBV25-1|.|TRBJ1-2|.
TGTGCCAGCAGTGAATGGCAGGGAAACTATGGCTACACCTTC
CASSEWQGNYGYTF
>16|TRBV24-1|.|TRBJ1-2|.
TGTGCCACCAGTGATTTACCGGGGTCCGATAACTATGGCTACACCTTC
CATSDLPGSDNYGYTF
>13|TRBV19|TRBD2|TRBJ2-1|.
TGTGCCAGTAGGACTAGCGGGGACAATGAGCAGTTCTTC
CASRTSGDNEQFF
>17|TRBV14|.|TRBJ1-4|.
TGTGCCAGCAGCCAAACAGGGCCCATCCGAGGAAATGAAAAACTGTTTTTT
CASSQTGPIRGNEKLFF
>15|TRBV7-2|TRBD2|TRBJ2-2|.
TGTGCCAGCAGCTGGTCCAGCGGGAGGTCCGGGGAGCTGTTTTTT
CASSWSSGRSGELFF
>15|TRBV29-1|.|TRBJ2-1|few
TGCAGCGTTGAAGATGGGGGCAGATTCTACAATGAGCAGTTCTTC
CSVEDGGRFYNEQFF
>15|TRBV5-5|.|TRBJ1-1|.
TGTGCCAGCAGCTCCCACAGGGTCACGTCCCCTGAAGCTTTCTTT
CASSSHRVTSPEAFF
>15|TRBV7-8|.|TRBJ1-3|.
TGTGCCAGCAGCTTAGGGAGCATCTCTGGAAACACCATATATTTT
CASSLGSISGNTIYF
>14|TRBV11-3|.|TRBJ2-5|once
TGTGCCAGCAGCTTGGGGGCAGGGACGGAGACCCAGTACTTC
CASSLGAGTETQYF
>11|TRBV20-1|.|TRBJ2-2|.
TGCAGTGCTAGACGGAGCGGGGAGCTGTTTTTT
CSARRSGELFF
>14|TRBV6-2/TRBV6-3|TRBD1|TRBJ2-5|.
TGTGCCAGCAGTTCGACAGGGCCCCAAGAGACCCAGTACTTC
CASSSTGPQETQYF
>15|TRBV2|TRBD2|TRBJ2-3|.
TGTGCCAGCAGTGAAGCTAGCGGGATGGGGGATACGCAGTATTTT
CASSEASGMGDTQYF
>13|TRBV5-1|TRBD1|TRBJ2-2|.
TGCGCCAGCAGCCCACAGGGGCCCGGGGAGCTGTTTTTT
CASSPQGPGELFF
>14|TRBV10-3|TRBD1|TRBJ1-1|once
TGTGCCATCAGTGGGGGGACAGGTAACACTGAAGCTTTCTTT
CAISGGTGNTEAFF
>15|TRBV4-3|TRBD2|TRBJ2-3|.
TGCGCCAGCAGCCGGACTCCCGGGGGGACAGATACGCAGTATTTT
CASSRTPGGTDTQYF